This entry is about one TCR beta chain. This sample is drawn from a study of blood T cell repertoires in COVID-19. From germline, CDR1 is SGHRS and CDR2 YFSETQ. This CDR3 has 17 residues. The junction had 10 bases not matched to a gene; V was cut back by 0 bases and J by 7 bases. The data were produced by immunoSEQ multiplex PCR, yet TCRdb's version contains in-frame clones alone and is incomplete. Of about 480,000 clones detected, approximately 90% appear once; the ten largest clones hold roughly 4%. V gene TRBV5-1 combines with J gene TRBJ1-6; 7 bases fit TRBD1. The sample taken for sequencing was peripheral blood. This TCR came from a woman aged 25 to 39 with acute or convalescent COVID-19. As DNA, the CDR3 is TGCGCCAGCAGCTTGGACACCCCTACACAGGGGAATTCACCCCTCCACTTT. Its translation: CASSLDTPTQGNSPLHF.